Listed here are 8 T cell receptor beta chains from one sample, sequenced in a study of T cell responses to AZD1222 COVID-19 vaccine. Clones were sequenced by immunoSEQ multiplex PCR, and TCRdb holds only the in-frame ones, with some missing. Of 110,000 to 150,000 clones detected, under 95% appear once; the ten largest clones hold over 7.5%. The source material was peripheral blood, sampled on day 0 of AZD1222 vaccination. The receptors stem from an adult in good health.

The genes are TRBV21-1 and TRBJ2-2; TRBD1 is the table's D call and was not checked against the DNA. TRBV21-1 is a listed pseudogene. The CDR3 spans 16 residues. Written as DNA, the CDR3 is TGTGCCAGCAGCAAAGCTCAATCAGAGAACACCGGGGAGCTGTTTTTT. It specifies CASSKAQSENTGELFF.

This sequence joins TRBV12-3 or TRBV12-4 and TRBJ2-7; D is tentatively TRBD1 or TRBD2 (5 bases each). Trimming shortened V by 5 bases and J by 1 base, and 9 bases separated the two germline ends. The CDR3 contains 13 residues. The CDR3 is CASSIGTSYEQYF. DNA of the CDR3: TGTGCCAGCAGTATCGGGACGTCCTACGAGCAGTACTTC.

In this sample, this clone turned up once. This chain joins TRBV7-2 and TRBJ1-5; D uncertain. Deletions cut 0 bases from V and 7 bases from J, with 4 bases between. Germline CDR1 SGHTA, CDR2 FQGNSA. The CDR3 is made up of 12 amino acids. The CDR3 coding sequence is TGTGCCAGCAGCTTAGCGGGACAGCCCCAGCATTTT. This sequence encodes CASSLAGQPQHF.

The chain recombines TRBV30 with TRBJ1-2; weak D call: TRBD1 (6 bases). V lost 2 bases and J lost 2, with 6 bases in between. Germline CDR1 and CDR2: GTSNPN and SVGIG (reference sequence). The CDR3 runs to 12 residues. The CDR3 is CAWSTGNYGYTF. DNA for the CDR3: TGTGCCTGGAGTACAGGGAACTATGGCTACACCTTC.

This clone was seen only once. The chain recombines TRBV5-4 with TRBJ2-1; the match to TRBD1 covers 7 bases. Germline assignment: CDR1 SGHNT and CDR2 YYREEE (reference sequence). This CDR3 contains 13 residues. V shed 4 bases, J shed 5 bases, and the junction held 3 bases outside the gene matches. CDR3 sequence: CASSRDSHNEQFF. The CDR3 nucleotides are TGTGCCAGCAGCCGGGACAGCCACAATGAGCAGTTCTTC.

V is TRBV10-3 and J is TRBJ1-4; possibly TRBD1 for D (6 bases). This CDR3 has 14 residues. Per the germline V gene, CDR1 is ENHRY and CDR2 is SYGVKD. V was cut by 6 bases and J by 0 bases, with 8 bases left in between. The CDR3 sequence: CAISEGATNEKLFF. The DNA for the CDR3 is TGTGCCATCAGCGAGGGGGCAACTAATGAAAAACTGTTTTTT.

The chain couples TRBV21-1 to TRBJ1-5. TRBV21-1 is tagged as a pseudogene. This CDR3 is built from 18 residues. CDR3: CASSKVCGLRDAGQPQHF. The CDR3 DNA sequence: TGTGCCAGCAGCAAAGTATGTGGTTTGAGGGATGCAGGGCAGCCCCAGCATTTT.

V and J are TRBV30 and TRBJ2-6; the match to TRBD1 covers 9 bases. V lost 2 bases and J lost 0; bases outside the gene matches: 5. The CDR3 extends over 17 amino acids. Germline CDR1 is GTSNPN and CDR2 is SVGIG (reference sequence). The CDR3 reads CAWSRDRVGSGANVLTF. The CDR3 DNA reads TGTGCCTGGAGTAGGGACAGGGTGGGCTCTGGGGCCAACGTCCTGACTTTC.